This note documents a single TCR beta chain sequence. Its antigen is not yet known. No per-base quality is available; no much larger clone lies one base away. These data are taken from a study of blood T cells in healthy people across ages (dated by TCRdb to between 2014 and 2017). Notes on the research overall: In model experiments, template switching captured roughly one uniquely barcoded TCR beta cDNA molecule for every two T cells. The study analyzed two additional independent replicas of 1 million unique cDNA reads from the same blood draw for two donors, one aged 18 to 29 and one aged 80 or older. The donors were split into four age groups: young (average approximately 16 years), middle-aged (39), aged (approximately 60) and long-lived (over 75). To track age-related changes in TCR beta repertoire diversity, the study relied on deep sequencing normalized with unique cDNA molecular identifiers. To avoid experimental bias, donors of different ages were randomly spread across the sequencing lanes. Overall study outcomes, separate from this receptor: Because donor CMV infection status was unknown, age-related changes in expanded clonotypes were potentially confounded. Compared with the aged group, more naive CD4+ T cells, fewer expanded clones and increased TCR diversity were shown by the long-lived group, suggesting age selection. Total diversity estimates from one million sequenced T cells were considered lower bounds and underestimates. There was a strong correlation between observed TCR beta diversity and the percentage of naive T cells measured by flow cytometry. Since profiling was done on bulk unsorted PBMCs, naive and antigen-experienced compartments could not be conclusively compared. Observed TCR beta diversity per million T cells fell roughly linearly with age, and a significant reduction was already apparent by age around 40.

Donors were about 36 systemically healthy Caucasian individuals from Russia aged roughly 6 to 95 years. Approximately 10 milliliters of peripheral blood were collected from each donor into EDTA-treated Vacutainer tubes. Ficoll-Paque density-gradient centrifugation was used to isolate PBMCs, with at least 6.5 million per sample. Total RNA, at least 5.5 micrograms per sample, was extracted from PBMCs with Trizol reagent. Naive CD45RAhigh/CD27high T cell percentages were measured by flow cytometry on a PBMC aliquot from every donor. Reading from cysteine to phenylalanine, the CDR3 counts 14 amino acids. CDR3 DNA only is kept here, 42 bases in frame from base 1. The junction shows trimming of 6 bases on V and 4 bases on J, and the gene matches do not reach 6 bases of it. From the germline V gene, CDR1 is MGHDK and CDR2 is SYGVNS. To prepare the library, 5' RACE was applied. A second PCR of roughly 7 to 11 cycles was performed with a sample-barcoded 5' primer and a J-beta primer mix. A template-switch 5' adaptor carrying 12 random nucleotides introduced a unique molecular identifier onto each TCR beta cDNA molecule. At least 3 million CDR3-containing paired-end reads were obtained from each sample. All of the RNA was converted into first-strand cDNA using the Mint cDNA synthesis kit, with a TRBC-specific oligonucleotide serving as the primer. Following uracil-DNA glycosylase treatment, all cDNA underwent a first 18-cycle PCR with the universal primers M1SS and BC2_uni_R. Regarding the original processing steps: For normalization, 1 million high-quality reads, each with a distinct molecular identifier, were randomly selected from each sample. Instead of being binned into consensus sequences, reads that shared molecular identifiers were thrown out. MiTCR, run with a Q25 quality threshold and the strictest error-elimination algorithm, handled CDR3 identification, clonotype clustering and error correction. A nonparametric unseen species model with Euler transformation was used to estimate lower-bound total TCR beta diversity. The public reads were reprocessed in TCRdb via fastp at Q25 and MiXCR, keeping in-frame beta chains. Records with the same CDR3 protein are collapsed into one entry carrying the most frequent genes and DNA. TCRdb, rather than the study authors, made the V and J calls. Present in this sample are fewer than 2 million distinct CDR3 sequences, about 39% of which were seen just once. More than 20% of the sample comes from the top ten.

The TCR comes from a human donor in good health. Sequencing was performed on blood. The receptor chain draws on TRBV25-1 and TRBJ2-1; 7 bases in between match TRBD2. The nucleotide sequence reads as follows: TGTGCCAGCAGCCCGGAACTAGCGTACAATGAGCAGTTCTTC. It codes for CASSPELAYNEQFF. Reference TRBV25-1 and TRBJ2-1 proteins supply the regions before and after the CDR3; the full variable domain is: EADIYQTPRYLVIGTGKKITLECSQTMGHDKMYWYQQDPGMELHLIHYSYGVNSTEKGDLSSESTVSRIRTEHFPLTLESARPSHTSQYLCASSPELAYNEQFFGPGTRLTVL.